This TCR beta chain was sequenced during a study of vaccination and CD4 T cells after COVID-19. Findings and caveats of the study: Apart from involving relatively few convalescent patients, the work omitted early post-infection timepoints.

Specified treatment: approximately 9-day PBMC culture with coronavirus spike peptide pools or control peptides (ViraFEST assay). With peptide pools, ViraFEST first expanded antigen-specific T cells and afterwards sequenced their TCRs. Negative selection recovered the CD4+ T cells once they had spent about 10 days in culture. An Oncomine TCR Beta short-read assay was used to sequence the DNA from cultured CD4+ T cells. Genomic DNA was taken out of cultured CD4+ T cells by extraction. TCRdb processed the PCR reads anew with MiXCR; each CDR3 protein has one entry. The table lists about 15,000 distinct CDR3 sequences, around 70% of them singletons, with about 5% in the top ten. With 4 bases clipped from V and 4 bases from J, the junction kept 9 bases outside the gene matches. This CDR3 has 15 residues. Germline V gives CDR1 SEHNR, CDR2 FQNEAQ (reference sequence). This clonotype was observed a single time. Antigen specificity is unknown.

Sequencing was done on a sample of CD4+ T cells from blood, cultured in vitro. The V gene is TRBV7-9, the J gene TRBJ2-5; 7 bases are shared with TRBD1. The sequence was collected from a human donor who had recovered from COVID-19. In DNA form, the CDR3 reads TGTGCCAGCAGCTCCCCGACAGGGATCGTAGAGACCCAGTACTTC. Its protein is CASSSPTGIVETQYF. The full variable domain, its missing parts supplied by reference TRBV7-9 and TRBJ2-5, is DTGVSQNPRHKITKRGQNVTFRCDPISEHNRLYWYRQTLGQGPEFLTYFQNEAQLEKSRLLSDRFSAERPKGSFSTLEIQRTEQGDSAMYLCASSSPTGIVETQYFGPGTRLLVL.